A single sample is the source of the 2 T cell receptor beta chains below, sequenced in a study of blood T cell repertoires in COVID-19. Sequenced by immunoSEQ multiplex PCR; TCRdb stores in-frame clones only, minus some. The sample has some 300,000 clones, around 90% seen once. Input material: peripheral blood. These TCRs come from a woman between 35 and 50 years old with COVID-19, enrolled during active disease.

The CDR3 protein is CASSSRTGRKDTQYF. DNA of the CDR3: TGTGCCAGCAGTTCCCGGACAGGTAGGAAGGATACGCAGTATTTT. The chain joins TRBV27 to TRBJ2-3; 7 bases are shared with TRBD1. V shed 4 bases and J 6 bases; nucleotides not matched to a gene: 10. The germline CDR1 and CDR2 sequences are MNHEY and SMNVEV (reference sequence). The CDR3 is made up of 15 amino acids.

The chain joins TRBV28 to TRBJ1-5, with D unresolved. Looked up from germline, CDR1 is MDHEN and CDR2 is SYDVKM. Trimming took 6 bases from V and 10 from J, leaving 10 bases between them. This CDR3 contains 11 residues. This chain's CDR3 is CASRAPGPQHF. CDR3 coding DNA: TGTGCCAGCAGGGCCCCGGGACCCCAGCATTTT.